Below, 20 T cell receptor beta chains from the same sample are listed, as sequenced in a study of cytomegalovirus exposure and HLA in healthy donors (dated by TCRdb to about 2017). Library preparation used the immunoSEQ multiplex PCR assay. For the multiplex PCR, a mixture combining 60 forward primers for TCR Vbeta segments and 13 reverse primers for TCR Jbeta segments was used. TCRdb's version of the immuneACCESS table is confined to in-frame rearrangements and falls short of the full clone set. An unresolved V gene accounts for under half of the shortfall where checked; the remainder is of unknown origin. The data table for this sample lists approximately 100,000 clones. Around 0.6% of the sample goes to the ten largest clones. The specimen sequenced was PBMCs. The receptors were sampled from a man aged 50 or older in good health and CMV-seronegative.

This chain uses TRBV7-2 with TRBJ1-5; D remains ambiguous. V gave up 6 bases and J gave up 4 bases, with 10 bases separating them. Germline-derived CDR1 and CDR2 are SGHTA and FQGNSA. The CDR3 is 13 residues long. CDR3 sequence (DNA): TGTGCCAGCAGTACCTCAACTAATCAGCCCCAGCATTTT. Translating gives CASSTSTNQPQHF. Complete variable domain (other parts from reference TRBV7-2 and TRBJ1-5): GAGVSQSPSNKVTEKGKDVELRCDPISGHTALYWYRQSLGQGLEFLIYFQGNSAPDKSGLPSDRFSAERTGGSVSTLTIQRTQQEDSAVYLCASSTSTNQPQHFGDGTRLSIL.

Turning to this clone: This specimen includes other DNA sequences encoding the same CDR3. V gene TRBV18 combines with J gene TRBJ2-5; 7 bases are a match to TRBD2. The CDR3 is 13 amino acids. The V gene end was trimmed by 0 bases and the J gene end by 5 bases; junction bases not matched to a gene: 0. Per the germline V gene, CDR1 is KGHSH and CDR2 is LQKENI. The CDR3 loop reads CASSPPSGETQYF. CDR3 coding DNA: TGTGCCAGCTCACCACCTAGCGGGGAGACCCAGTACTTC. The full variable domain, in which reference TRBV18 and TRBJ2-5 provide the parts outside the CDR3, is NAGVMQNPRHLVRRRGQEARLRCSPMKGHSHVYWYRQLPEEGLKFMVYLQKENIIDESGMPKERFSAEFPKEGPSILRIQQVVRGDSAAYFCASSPPSGETQYFGPGTRLLVL.

This chain joins TRBV5-1 and TRBJ2-3; D is unresolved. V lost 3 bases, J lost 2 bases, and 4 bases lay in between. This CDR3 has 12 amino acids. CDR1 is SGHRS, CDR2 YFSETQ, per germline. The chain's CDR3 is CASSSNTDTQYF. The CDR3 DNA reads as TGCGCCAGCAGCTCCAACACAGATACGCAGTATTTT.

V gene TRBV14 combines with J gene TRBJ2-2, with D tentatively TRBD1 (6 bases). Germline loops: CDR1 SGHDN, CDR2 FVKESK. V lost 5 bases, J lost 6 bases, and 16 bases lay in between. The CDR3 has 15 amino acids. This CDR3 is CASSWGQGFAGELFF. In DNA, the CDR3 is TGTGCCAGCAGCTGGGGCCAGGGGTTCGCCGGGGAGCTGTTTTTT.

The CDR3 loop is CASSVLAGGTDEQYF. The CDR3 coding sequence is TGTGCCAGCAGTGTACTAGCGGGGGGCACGGACGAGCAGTACTTC. The genes are TRBV6-1 and TRBJ2-7, with 12 bases aligning to TRBD2. V gave up 4 bases and J gave up 5 bases; unmatched junction bases: 6. CDR1 and CDR2 (germline): MNHNS, SASEGT. The CDR3 runs 15 residues.

The genes are TRBV29-1 and TRBJ1-5; D is possibly TRBD1 (5 bases). The V end was cut by 6 bases, the J end by 6 bases, with 15 bases between. In germline, CDR1 is SQVTM, CDR2 ANQGSEA. This CDR3 comprises 13 residues. This CDR3 is CSVQTASGQPQHF. The DNA for the CDR3 is TGCAGCGTCCAGACAGCTTCGGGTCAGCCCCAGCATTTT. Combining the CDR3 with reference TRBV29-1 and TRBJ1-5 gives the whole variable domain SAVISQKPSRDICQRGTSLTIQCQVDSQVTMMFWYRQQPGQSLTLIATANQGSEATYESGFVIDKFPISRPNLTFSTLTVSNMSPEDSSIYLCSVQTASGQPQHFGDGTRLSIL.

The rearrangement joins TRBV5-1 to TRBJ2-3, with 11 nucleotides matching TRBD2. CDR3 length: 16 residues. V gave up 5 bases and J gave up 0 bases; unmatched junction bases: 5. Germline V CDR1 and CDR2: SGHRS, YFSETQ. DNA for the CDR3: TGCGCCAGCAGGACCGGGACTAGCGGCAGCACAGATACGCAGTATTTT. Translated, it gives CASRTGTSGSTDTQYF.

The V and J genes are TRBV6-5 and TRBJ2-7; no clear D. V was cut by 10 bases and J by 6 bases, with 13 bases left in between. CDR3 size: 11 residues. The V gene's germline CDR1 is MNHEY and CDR2 SVGAGI. CDR3 bases: TGTGCCACCCGAGGCGTGGGCGAGCAGTACTTC. This gives the protein CATRGVGEQYF.

This chain uses TRBV2 with TRBJ2-7; 9 bases map to TRBD2. Germline CDR1 and CDR2: SNHLY and FYNNEI. J was trimmed by 5 bases and V by 3 bases; bases with no gene match: 2. The CDR3 has 13 residues. CDR3 coding DNA: TGTGCCAGCAGTGAGGGACTAGCCCACGAGCAGTACTTC. It yields the protein CASSEGLAHEQYF.

The chain carries TRBV18 and TRBJ2-1, with 7 bases matching TRBD2. V shed 1 base, J shed 7 bases, and the junction held 10 bases outside the gene matches. The CDR3 totals 16 residues. From germline, CDR1 is KGHSH and CDR2 LQKENI. CDR3 DNA: TGTGCCAGCTCACCACTTATAGCGGGCGGTGGGAATGAGCAGTTCTTC. Translated: CASSPLIAGGGNEQFF.

The rearrangement joins TRBV18 to TRBJ2-3; 9 nucleotides match TRBD2. Germline V gene data show CDR1 as KGHSH and CDR2 as LQKENI. This CDR3 is built from 17 residues. The junction had 8 bases not matched to a gene; V was cut back by 0 bases and J by 4 bases. The CDR3 reads CASSPPLAGGPPDTQYF. CDR3 nucleotides: TGTGCCAGCTCACCACCTCTTGCGGGAGGGCCTCCAGATACGCAGTATTTT.

The chain combines TRBV6-1 with TRBJ2-3; perhaps TRBD1 as D (5 bases). Germline V gives CDR1 MNHNS, CDR2 SASEGT. The V end was cut by 7 bases, the J end by 5 bases, with 16 bases between. This CDR3 has 14 residues. DNA for the CDR3: TGTGCCAGCACCAAGTCAGGGTCTATAGATACGCAGTATTTT. Protein sequence: CASTKSGSIDTQYF.

The chain combines TRBV19 with TRBJ1-1; 7 positions agree with TRBD1. Germline CDR1 reads LNHDA; CDR2 reads SQIVND (reference sequence). The CDR3 contains 16 residues. Trimming removed 6 bases from V and 3 bases from J; junction bases left unmatched: 13. The DNA for the CDR3 is TGTGCCAGTAGAGGGGGCGACGGGAATTGGGACACTGAAGCTTTCTTT. The encoded protein is CASRGGDGNWDTEAFF.

This chain connects TRBV6-5 to TRBJ1-1, with D possibly TRBD1 on 5 matching bases. CDR1 and CDR2 (germline): MNHEY, SVGAGI. Trimming pared 6 bases from V and 1 base from J, leaving 15 bases between. The CDR3 totals 15 residues. CDR3 sequence: CASRHRTKPNTEAFF. CDR3 in DNA: TGTGCCAGCAGGCACAGGACTAAACCGAACACTGAAGCTTTCTTT.

The CDR3 loop reads CASSVGAGVGGELFF. CDR3 nucleotides: TGTGCCAGCAGCGTAGGTGCAGGGGTCGGCGGGGAGCTGTTTTTT. The rearrangement links TRBV9 to TRBJ2-2; D possibly corresponds to TRBD1 (6 bases). Trimming cost V 0 bases and J 7 bases, with 13 bases left between them. Germline CDR1 reads SGDLS; CDR2 reads YYNGEE. This CDR3 region has 15 residues.

The genes are TRBV7-9 and TRBJ1-1; D remains unclear. CDR3 length: 14 amino acids. Germline lookup yields CDR1 SEHNR and CDR2 FQNEAQ (reference sequence). V lost 4 bases and J lost 4, with 13 bases in between. The DNA of the CDR3 is TGTGCCAGCAGCTGGAGTGGAGTGTTCACTGAAGCTTTCTTT. This encodes CASSWSGVFTEAFF.

The CDR3 DNA reads as TGTGCCAGCAGCTCCTTTGAGCATCAGCCCCAGCATTTT. Protein: CASSSFEHQPQHF. The V and J genes are TRBV5-6 and TRBJ1-5, with D unclear. There are 13 residues in the CDR3. Per germline, CDR1 SGHDT and CDR2 YYEEEE. The ends were cut back, 3 bases at V and 5 bases at J, with 9 bases in the middle.

The chain combines TRBV5-5 with TRBJ1-2; 9 bases are shared with TRBD1. The CDR3 totals 14 residues. Trimming removed 1 base from V and 8 bases from J; junction bases left unmatched: 6. Germline loops: CDR1 SGHKS, CDR2 YYEKEE (reference sequence). CDR3 DNA sequence: TGTGCCAGCAGCTTGTGGGGACAGGGAGAGGGCTACACCTTC. The encoded protein is CASSLWGQGEGYTF.

The rearrangement joins TRBV5-1 to TRBJ2-7; perhaps TRBD1 as D (6 bases). Per the germline V gene, CDR1 is SGHRS and CDR2 is YFSETQ. The V end lost 2 bases, the J end lost 7 bases, and 16 bases lay between the germline ends. This CDR3 has 14 residues. CDR3 amino acids: CASSFISDSSEQYF. The CDR3 DNA sequence: TGCGCCAGCAGCTTTATCTCGGACAGTTCGGAGCAGTACTTC. Complete variable domain (other parts from reference TRBV5-1 and TRBJ2-7): KAGVTQTPRYLIKTRGQQVTLSCSPISGHRSVSWYQQTPGQGLQFLFEYFSETQRNKGNFPGRFSGRQFSNSRSEMNVSTLELGDSALYLCASSFISDSSEQYFGPGTRLTVT.

The J gene is TRBJ1-1, the V gene TRBV19; 9 bases match TRBD1. Trimming at V came to 3 bases and at J to 2 bases, leaving 4 bases not matched to a gene. The CDR3 covers 15 residues. Germline CDR1 is LNHDA and CDR2 is SQIVND (reference sequence). CDR3: CASSIHRGLNTEAFF. CDR3 DNA: TGTGCCAGTAGTATCCACAGGGGGCTCAACACTGAAGCTTTCTTT.